This T cell receptor (beta chain) was found in a study of cytomegalovirus exposure and HLA in healthy donors. Repertoires were generated with immunoSEQ multiplex PCR, while TCRdb's copy carries only in-frame clones and drops some. Among roughly 50,000 clones listed, roughly nine tenths were seen once. Among the roughly 120 subjects of the validation cohort, separate from the approximately 670-subject first cohort, were the donors. CDR1 is SQVTM, CDR2 ANQGSEA, per germline. The CDR3 totals 12 residues. Trimming left V 3 bases short and J 4 bases short, with 9 bases between. The J gene is TRBJ1-1, the V gene TRBV29-1, with a possible D match to TRBD1 (5 bases). This sequence originates from a woman in her late teens or twenties in good health and CMV-seropositive. The sample consisted of PBMCs. This chain's CDR3 is CSVDRASTEAFF. DNA of the CDR3: TGCAGCGTTGACAGGGCCAGCACTGAAGCTTTCTTT.